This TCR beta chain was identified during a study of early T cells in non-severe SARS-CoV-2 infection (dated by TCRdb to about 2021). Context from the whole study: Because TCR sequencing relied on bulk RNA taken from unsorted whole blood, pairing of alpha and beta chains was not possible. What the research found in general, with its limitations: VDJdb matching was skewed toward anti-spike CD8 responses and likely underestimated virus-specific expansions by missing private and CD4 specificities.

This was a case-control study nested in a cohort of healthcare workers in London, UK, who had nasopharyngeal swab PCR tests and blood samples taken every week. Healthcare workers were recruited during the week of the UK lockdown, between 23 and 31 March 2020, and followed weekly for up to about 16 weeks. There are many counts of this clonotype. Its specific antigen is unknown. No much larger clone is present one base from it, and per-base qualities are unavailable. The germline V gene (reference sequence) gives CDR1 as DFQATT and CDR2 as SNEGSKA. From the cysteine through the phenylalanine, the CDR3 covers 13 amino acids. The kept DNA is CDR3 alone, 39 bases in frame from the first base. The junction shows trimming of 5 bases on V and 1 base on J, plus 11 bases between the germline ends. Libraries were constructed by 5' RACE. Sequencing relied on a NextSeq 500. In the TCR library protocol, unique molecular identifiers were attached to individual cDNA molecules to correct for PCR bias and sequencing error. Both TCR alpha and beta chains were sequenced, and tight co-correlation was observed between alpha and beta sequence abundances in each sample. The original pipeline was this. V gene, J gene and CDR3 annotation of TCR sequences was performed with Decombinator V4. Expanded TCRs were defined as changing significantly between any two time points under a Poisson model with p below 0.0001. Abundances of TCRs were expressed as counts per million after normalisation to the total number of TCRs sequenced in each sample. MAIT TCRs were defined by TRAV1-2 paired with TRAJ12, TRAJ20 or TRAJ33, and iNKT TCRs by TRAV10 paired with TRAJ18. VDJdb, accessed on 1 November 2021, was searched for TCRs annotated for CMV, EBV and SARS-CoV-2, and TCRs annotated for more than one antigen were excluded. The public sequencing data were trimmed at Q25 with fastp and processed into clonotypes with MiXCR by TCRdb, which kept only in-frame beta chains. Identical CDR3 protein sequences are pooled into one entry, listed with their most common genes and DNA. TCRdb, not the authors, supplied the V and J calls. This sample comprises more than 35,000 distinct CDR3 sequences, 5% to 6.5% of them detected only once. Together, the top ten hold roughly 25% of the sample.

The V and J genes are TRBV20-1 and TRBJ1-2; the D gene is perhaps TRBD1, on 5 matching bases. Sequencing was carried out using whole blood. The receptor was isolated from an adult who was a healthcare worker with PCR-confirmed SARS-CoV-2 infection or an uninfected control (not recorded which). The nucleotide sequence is TGCAGTGCTCAGGGACCTATTAACTATGGCTACACCTTC. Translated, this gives CSAQGPINYGYTF.